Following are 27 T cell receptor beta chains from one sample sequenced in a study of PD-1 blockade in classical Hodgkin lymphoma. There was relapse after autologous stem cell transplantation in every patient, and there was variation in brentuximab vedotin exposure. Profiled with immunoSEQ multiplex PCR; TCRdb holds only in-frame clones, not every one. The sample contains more than 70,000 clones, 85% to 95% of which appear only once. Material: peripheral blood mononuclear cells (PBMCs), obtained before the second cycle of nivolumab. The receptors were gathered from a human donor with classical Hodgkin lymphoma.

V usage is TRBV7-2 and J usage is TRBJ2-1; TRBD2 agrees at 7 bases. CDR3 size: 15 residues. In germline, CDR1 is SGHTA, CDR2 FQGNSA. The V segment lost 5 bases and the J segment 13 bases; nucleotides outside the gene matches: 17. The CDR3 coding sequence is TGTGCCAGCAGCCTAGGGGCTAGCGGAATAATAAGTCAGTTCTTC. Translated, it gives CASSLGASGIISQFF.

This clone was seen only a few times. In DNA form, the CDR3 reads TGTGCCAGCAGTGTCAGGCGGTACGAGCAGTACTTC. It yields the protein CASSVRRYEQYF. The rearrangement links TRBV6-1 to TRBJ2-7; D ambiguous. Germline assignment: CDR1 MNHNS and CDR2 SASEGT. The CDR3 totals 12 residues. The ends were cut back, 4 bases at V and 4 bases at J, with 8 bases in the middle.

V gene TRBV6-6 combines with J gene TRBJ1-2, with D maybe TRBD1 (6 bases). V lost 6 bases and J 4 bases, leaving 18 bases between the germline ends. Germline CDR1 is MNHNY and CDR2 is SVGAGI (reference sequence). The CDR3 has 15 amino acids. In DNA form, the CDR3 reads TGTGCCAGCAGGGGGAGGGGGGGCGACGGCTATGGCTACACCTTC. The encoded protein is CASRGRGGDGYGYTF.

The V gene is TRBV2, the J gene TRBJ1-1; D is unresolved. CDR3 length equals 13 residues. Germline V CDR1 and CDR2: SNHLY, FYNNEI. The V and J ends lost 6 bases and 0 bases respectively, with 8 bases between them. CDR3 in amino acids: CASRMAMNTEAFF. The DNA of the CDR3 is TGTGCCAGCAGGATGGCCATGAACACTGAAGCTTTCTTT.

The chain has TRBV5-1 and TRBJ1-2; D may be TRBD1 (5 bases). Trimming stripped 0 bases from V and 6 bases from J, with 15 bases between. Germline V gene data show CDR1 as SGHRS and CDR2 as YFSETQ. CDR3 length: 15 amino acids. The chain's CDR3 is CASSLGGRNKDGYTF. The CDR3 DNA reads as TGCGCCAGCAGCTTGGGGGGACGTAACAAAGATGGCTACACCTTC. The entire variable domain, with the rest obtained from reference TRBV5-1 and TRBJ1-2, is as follows: KAGVTQTPRYLIKTRGQQVTLSCSPISGHRSVSWYQQTPGQGLQFLFEYFSETQRNKGNFPGRFSGRQFSNSRSEMNVSTLELGDSALYLCASSLGGRNKDGYTFGSGTRLTVV.

The rearrangement uses TRBV28 and TRBJ1-5; 7 bases line up with TRBD1. Germline loops: CDR1 MDHEN, CDR2 SYDVKM. V lost 3 bases to trimming and J lost 7 bases; unmatched junction nucleotides: 21. There are 19 residues in the CDR3. CDR3 DNA sequence: TGTGCCAGCAGTTTCCGGGCCCTTAAACAGGGGTCAAGGGGACAGCCCCAGCATTTT. It translates to CASSFRALKQGSRGQPQHF.

V is TRBV13 and J is TRBJ2-5; possibly TRBD1 or TRBD2 for D (6 bases each). V was shortened by 4 bases and J by 2 bases, with 17 bases between the two germline ends. CDR1 is PRHDT and CDR2 is FYEKMQ in the germline V gene (reference sequence). CDR3 length: 16 amino acids. The CDR3 protein is CASSSRDWGTQETQYF. The CDR3 nucleotides read TGTGCCAGCAGCTCCCGGGACTGGGGGACACAAGAGACCCAGTACTTC.

This clone was picked up one time. The V call is TRBV5-1, the J call TRBJ2-1; D gene unclear. The CDR3 spans 12 residues. The germline V and J ends were trimmed by 0 bases and 9 bases, with 7 bases remaining between them. In germline, CDR1 is SGHRS, CDR2 YFSETQ. The CDR3 DNA is TGCGCCAGCAGCTTGGCTCGCGCTGAGCAGTTCTTC. As protein: CASSLARAEQFF.

The J gene is TRBJ2-5, the V gene TRBV27, with unresolved D. The ends were cut back, 0 bases at V and 7 bases at J, with 9 bases in the middle. This CDR3 contains 13 residues. Germline V gene data show CDR1 as MNHEY and CDR2 as SMNVEV (reference sequence). The CDR3 coding sequence is TGTGCCAGCAGTTTATCTGGGCGGCTGACCCAGTACTTC. Protein: CASSLSGRLTQYF.

This chain joins TRBV6-5 and TRBJ2-1; the D gene is possibly TRBD1 (5 bases). There are 14 residues in the CDR3. The germline gives CDR1 MNHEY, CDR2 SVGAGI. V lost 0 bases to trimming and J lost 12 bases, with 15 bases between them. Written as DNA, the CDR3 is TGTGCCAGCAGTTACTCGCGACAGCCCGCGGCGCAGTTCTTC. Translation: CASSYSRQPAAQFF.

V usage is TRBV5-6 and J usage is TRBJ1-3; D not resolved. This CDR3 region has 15 residues. V lost 1 base, J lost 4 bases, and 12 bases lay in between. Germline CDR1 reads SGHDT; CDR2 reads YYEEEE. The CDR3: CASSLFSAPGNTIYF. The CDR3 region has the DNA TGTGCCAGCAGCTTGTTTTCGGCACCAGGAAACACCATATATTTT.

The V gene is TRBV29-1, the J gene TRBJ1-3; no reliable D call. Germline lookup yields CDR1 SQVTM and CDR2 ANQGSEA. Trimming took off 6 bases at V and 1 base at J, with 4 bases between the two ends. The CDR3 is made up of 11 amino acids. CDR3 in amino acids: CSVDSGNTIYF. For the CDR3, the DNA is TGCAGCGTCGATTCTGGAAACACCATATATTTT.

This chain connects TRBV5-1 to TRBJ2-5; D not resolved. The germline V gene has CDR1 SGHRS and CDR2 YFSETQ. Trimming removed 0 bases from V and 5 bases from J, with 11 bases in between. This CDR3 region has 14 residues. DNA for the CDR3: TGCGCCAGCAGCTTGGAGCGCCCCTGGGAGACCCAGTACTTC. It codes for CASSLERPWETQYF.

This rearrangement joins TRBV10-2 to TRBJ1-5; the match to TRBD1 covers 8 bases. The trim removed 6 bases at V and 7 bases at J, leaving 8 bases unmatched. The CDR3 covers 14 residues. Per the germline V gene, CDR1 is WSHSY and CDR2 is SAAADI. The CDR3 protein is CASSRGQGAQPQHF. The DNA of the CDR3 is TGCGCCAGCAGCCGAGGACAGGGTGCGCAGCCCCAGCATTTT.

The V and J genes are TRBV27 and TRBJ2-2; 10 nucleotides agree with TRBD1. The germline CDR1 and CDR2 sequences are MNHEY and SMNVEV (reference sequence). This CDR3 has 17 amino acids. V trimming: 5 bases; J trimming: 6 bases; junction bases outside the gene matches: 12. CDR3 DNA sequence: TGTGCCAGCAGTCTACGACCGGACAGGGGGGATGCCGGGGAGCTGTTTTTT. Protein product: CASSLRPDRGDAGELFF.

The V gene is TRBV9, the J gene TRBJ2-2, with 10 bases fitting TRBD2. The CDR3 has 18 residues. Germline CDR1 and CDR2: SGDLS and YYNGEE. V was clipped by 0 bases and J by 0 bases; unmatched bases: 5. The CDR3 DNA reads as TGTGCCAGCAGCGTAGGCCAAGCGGGAGGGTCGAACACCGGGGAGCTGTTTTTT. It is translated as CASSVGQAGGSNTGELFF.

J is TRBJ2-3 and V is TRBV7-6, with unresolved D. CDR3 length equals 17 residues. Trimming took off 5 bases at V and 2 bases at J, with 20 bases between the two ends. The germline gives CDR1 SGHVS, CDR2 FNYEAQ. The DNA for the CDR3 is TGTGCCAGCAGCAAAAAGGGCAGGTGGTTCGCCACAGATACGCAGTATTTT. It translates to CASSKKGRWFATDTQYF.

The J gene is TRBJ2-1, the V gene TRBV25-1, with TRBD1 as a possible D gene (6 bases). The CDR3 runs to 15 residues. V was pared by 9 bases and J by 2 bases, with 17 bases between. The V gene's germline CDR1 is MGHDK and CDR2 SYGVNS. In nucleotides, the CDR3 is TGTGCCAGTCAACGGACAGCCACAGCCTACAATGAGCAGTTCTTC. Translated, it gives CASQRTATAYNEQFF.

For this clone: Different DNA sequences within this sample yield the same CDR3. The V and J genes are TRBV6-6 and TRBJ1-4, with TRBD1 identical over 10 bases. The CDR3 has 15 residues. The junction had 4 bases not matched to a gene; V was cut back by 3 bases and J by 6 bases. Germline loops: CDR1 MNHNY, CDR2 SVGAGI (reference sequence). CDR3 DNA: TGTGCCAGCAGTTATCCCGGGACAGGGGATGAAAAACTGTTTTTT. Encoded protein: CASSYPGTGDEKLFF.

This chain uses TRBV30 with TRBJ2-3; D not certain. The CDR3 loop spans 12 amino acids. V shed 3 bases and J shed 6 bases, with 10 bases lying between them. The germline V gene has CDR1 GTSNPN and CDR2 SVGIG (reference sequence). In DNA, the CDR3 is TGTGCCTGGAGACCCAACACGGATACGCAGTATTTT. Its protein product is CAWRPNTDTQYF.

The chain links TRBV9 to TRBJ1-1, with D possibly being TRBD1 (6 bases). The CDR3 consists of 15 residues. Germline V CDR1 and CDR2: SGDLS, YYNGEE. V lost 4 bases and J lost 0, with 13 bases in between. In DNA, the CDR3 is TGTGCCAGCAGCCCATACAGGGAAATGAACACTGAAGCTTTCTTT. Protein sequence: CASSPYREMNTEAFF.

The chain has TRBV4-2 and TRBJ2-3; D is undetermined. V dropped 1 base and J dropped 6 bases, with 8 bases sitting between them. Germline CDR1 reads LGHNA; CDR2 reads YNFKEQ. CDR3 size: 13 residues. CDR3 sequence: CASSQAWDDTQYF. DNA for the CDR3: TGTGCCAGCAGCCAAGCCTGGGATGATACGCAGTATTTT.

The gene calls are TRBV5-1 and TRBJ2-5, with TRBD1 as a possible D gene (6 bases). Germline values: CDR1 SGHRS, CDR2 YFSETQ. This CDR3 is 15 amino acids long. Trimming took 2 bases from V and 4 from J, leaving 15 bases between them. In nucleotides, the CDR3 is TGCGCCAGCAGCTTATCAACAGGGATTCGAGAGACCCAGTACTTC. Translated, it gives CASSLSTGIRETQYF. Complete variable domain (other parts from reference TRBV5-1 and TRBJ2-5): KAGVTQTPRYLIKTRGQQVTLSCSPISGHRSVSWYQQTPGQGLQFLFEYFSETQRNKGNFPGRFSGRQFSNSRSEMNVSTLELGDSALYLCASSLSTGIRETQYFGPGTRLLVL.

This chain links TRBV27 with TRBJ2-1; perhaps TRBD1 as D (5 bases). Germline assignment: CDR1 MNHEY and CDR2 SMNVEV (reference sequence). V gave up 7 bases and J gave up 0 bases, with 13 bases separating them. The CDR3 sequence is 15 residues long. CDR3 in amino acids: CASKRRDSSYNEQFF. DNA of the CDR3: TGTGCCAGCAAAAGGAGAGACAGCTCCTACAATGAGCAGTTCTTC.

J is TRBJ1-2 and V is TRBV7-2; 7 positions agree with TRBD1. V was clipped by 4 bases and J by 4 bases; unmatched bases: 6. This CDR3 has 14 amino acids. The germline gives CDR1 SGHTA, CDR2 FQGNSA. The CDR3 nucleotides are TGTGCCAGCAGCTCTAACCACAGGGGCTATGGCTACACCTTC. This gives the protein CASSSNHRGYGYTF.

The genes are TRBV5-6 and TRBJ1-2, with D unclear. The CDR3 consists of 15 residues. V lost 1 base and J 5 bases, leaving 15 bases between the germline ends. The germline gives CDR1 SGHDT, CDR2 YYEEEE. This chain's CDR3 is CASSLYGSSPYGYTF. CDR3 coding DNA: TGTGCCAGCAGCTTGTATGGCAGCAGCCCATATGGCTACACCTTC.

The chain uses TRBV5-1 and TRBJ2-7; no firm D call. Trimming pared 2 bases from V and 3 bases from J, leaving 12 bases between. This CDR3 comprises 14 residues. Germline CDR1 SGHRS, CDR2 YFSETQ. CDR3 DNA: TGCGCCAGCAGCTTTGTCCGGAAGGGCTACGAGCAGTACTTC. Protein sequence: CASSFVRKGYEQYF. Complete variable domain (other parts from reference TRBV5-1 and TRBJ2-7): KAGVTQTPRYLIKTRGQQVTLSCSPISGHRSVSWYQQTPGQGLQFLFEYFSETQRNKGNFPGRFSGRQFSNSRSEMNVSTLELGDSALYLCASSFVRKGYEQYFGPGTRLTVT.